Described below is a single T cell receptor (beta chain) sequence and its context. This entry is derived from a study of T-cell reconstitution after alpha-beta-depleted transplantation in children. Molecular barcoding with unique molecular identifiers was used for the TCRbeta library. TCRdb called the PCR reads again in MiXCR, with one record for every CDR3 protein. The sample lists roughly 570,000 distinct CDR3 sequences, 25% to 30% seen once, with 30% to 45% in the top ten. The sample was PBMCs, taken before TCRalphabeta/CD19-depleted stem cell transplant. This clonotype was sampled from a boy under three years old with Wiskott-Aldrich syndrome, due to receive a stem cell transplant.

The CDR3 loop reads CAGRRGVEGQPQHF. The CDR3 nucleotides read TGTGCCGGAAGAAGAGGAGTGGAGGGTCAGCCCCAGCATTTT. The V gene is TRBV28, the J gene TRBJ1-5; D call uncertain. This CDR3 is built from 14 residues. Per the germline V gene, CDR1 is MDHEN and CDR2 is SYDVKM. V was clipped by 11 bases and J by 6 bases, with 20 bases between them.